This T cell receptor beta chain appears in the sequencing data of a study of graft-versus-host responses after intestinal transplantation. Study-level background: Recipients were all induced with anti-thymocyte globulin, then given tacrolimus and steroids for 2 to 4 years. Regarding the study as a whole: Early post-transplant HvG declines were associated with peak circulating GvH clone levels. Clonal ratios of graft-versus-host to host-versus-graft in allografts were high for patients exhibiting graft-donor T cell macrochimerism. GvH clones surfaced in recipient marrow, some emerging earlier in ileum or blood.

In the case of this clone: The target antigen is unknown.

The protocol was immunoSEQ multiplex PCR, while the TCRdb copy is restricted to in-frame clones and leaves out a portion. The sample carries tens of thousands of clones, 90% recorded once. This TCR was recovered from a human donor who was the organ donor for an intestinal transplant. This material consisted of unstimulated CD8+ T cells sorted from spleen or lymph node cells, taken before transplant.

In nucleotides, the CDR3 is TGCAGCGTTGAGGTTGACAGCCAAGAGACCCAGTACTTC. This sequence encodes CSVEVDSQETQYF. The chain links TRBV29-1 to TRBJ2-5; D may be TRBD1 (5 bases). The V gene's germline CDR1 is SQVTM and CDR2 ANQGSEA. The CDR3 runs to 13 residues. The V and J ends lost 3 bases and 1 base respectively, with 9 bases between them. Based on the CDR3 plus reference TRBV29-1 and TRBJ2-5, the full variable domain is SAVISQKPSRDICQRGTSLTIQCQVDSQVTMMFWYRQQPGQSLTLIATANQGSEATYESGFVIDKFPISRPNLTFSTLTVSNMSPEDSSIYLCSVEVDSQETQYFGPGTRLLVL.